The rows below give T cell receptor beta chains drawn from one sample of a study of T cell responses to AZD1222 COVID-19 vaccine. TCRdb's table, derived via immunoSEQ multiplex PCR, lists solely in-frame clones and lacks some. The table has 95,000 to 150,000 clones, about 90% seen once. The sequencing here drew on peripheral blood, taken on day 0 of AZD1222 vaccination. All receptors derive from an adult in good health. CDR3s include the opening cysteine and the closing phenylalanine or tryptophan. D genes are given only for firm matches. Clone size is not always given. Where it is, it says once, few, many or a class for expanded clones.

-	TRBJ2-1	-	TRBV21-1	CASSKRGLVTGEQFF	TGTGCCAGCAGCAAAAGGGGACTAGTGACCGGTGAGCAGTTCTTC
-	TRBJ1-2	-	TRBV6-5	CASSYSQGEGYTF	TGTGCCAGCAGTTACTCCCAGGGAGAAGGCTACACCTTC
-	TRBJ2-7	-	TRBV6-2/TRBV6-3	CASSLSQAYSYEQYF	TGTGCCAGCAGTCTCTCACAGGCGTACTCCTACGAGCAGTACTTC
-	TRBJ1-5	-	TRBV4-1	CASSPTKGAQPQHF	TGCGCCAGCAGCCCCACCAAAGGGGCCCAGCCCCAGCATTTT
-	TRBJ2-2	TRBD2	TRBV3-1/TRBV3-2	CASQFQPGLAGEVGTGELFF	TGTGCCAGCCAATTCCAGCCAGGACTAGCGGGAGAAGTGGGCACCGGGGAGCTGTTTTTT
-	TRBJ2-1	-	TRBV6-1	CASSEGIDLPQLF	TGTGCCAGCAGTGAGGGAATTGACTTGCCCCAGCTCTTC
-	TRBJ1-1	TRBD1	TRBV28	CATWDRANTEAFF	TGTGCCACCTGGGACAGGGCGAACACTGAAGCTTTCTTT
once	TRBJ2-7	-	TRBV6-5	CASSYSNRAEQYF	TGTGCCAGCAGTTACTCGAACAGGGCGGAGCAGTACTTC
-	TRBJ1-4	TRBD1	TRBV5-4	CASSSGQGTSTNEKLFF	TGTGCCAGCAGCTCTGGACAGGGGACCTCAACTAATGAAAAACTGTTTTTT
-	TRBJ2-1	-	TRBV5-1	CASSAGTSGNEQFF	TGCGCCAGCAGCGCCGGGACTTCGGGCAATGAGCAGTTCTTC
-	TRBJ2-2	TRBD1	TRBV2	CASRGGTGGITGELFF	TGTGCCAGCAGGGGAGGGACAGGGGGTATCACCGGGGAGCTGTTTTTT
once	TRBJ1-2	-	TRBV6-2/TRBV6-3	CASSKDTGTGYGYTF	TGTGCCAGCAGTAAAGATACCGGGACGGGTTATGGCTACACCTTC
-	TRBJ1-3	-	TRBV11-2	CASSLGRFQGENTIYF	TGTGCCAGCAGCTTAGGCCGCTTTCAAGGTGAAAACACCATATATTTT
-	TRBJ2-7	TRBD1	TRBV5-1	CASSLELTGGSYEQYF	TGCGCCAGCAGCTTGGAACTGACAGGGGGATCCTACGAGCAGTACTTC
-	TRBJ2-3	-	TRBV5-1	CASSLVALVTDTQYF	TGCGCCAGCAGCTTGGTGGCGTTAGTCACAGATACGCAGTATTTT
-	TRBJ2-2	TRBD2	TRBV7-6	CASTPIIAGEATGELFF	TGTGCCAGCACCCCAATCATAGCGGGGGAGGCCACCGGGGAGCTGTTTTTT
-	TRBJ2-7	-	TRBV19	CASSIGPDSSYEQYF	TGTGCCAGTAGTATTGGCCCGGACAGCTCCTACGAGCAGTACTTC
-	TRBJ1-4	TRBD1	TRBV18	CASSPPGTGNLKLFF	TGTGCCAGCTCACCACCCGGGACAGGGAATTTAAAACTGTTTTTT
-	TRBJ2-1	-	TRBV6-2/TRBV6-3	CASSILATARAGQFF	TGTGCCAGCAGTATCCTAGCCACCGCCCGGGCAGGGCAGTTCTTC
-	TRBJ1-5	-	TRBV3-1/TRBV3-2	CASSQEGGQPQHF	TGTGCCAGCAGCCAAGAGGGGGGTCAGCCCCAGCATTTT
-	TRBJ2-7	-	TRBV30	CAYQFRGTEQYF	TGTGCCTACCAATTCAGGGGTACCGAGCAGTACTTC
-	TRBJ1-2	-	TRBV28	CASSFGLYGYTF	TGTGCCAGCAGTTTCGGACTATATGGCTACACCTTC
-	TRBJ2-3	TRBD1	TRBV28	CASSPTLIDRGVTDTQYF	TGTGCCAGCAGTCCCACCTTGATCGACAGGGGAGTCACAGATACGCAGTATTTT
-	TRBJ2-2	TRBD2	TRBV4-2	CASSQETSVSTGELFF	TGTGCCAGCAGCCAAGAGACTAGCGTGAGCACCGGGGAGCTGTTTTTT
-	TRBJ1-1	TRBD1	TRBV27	CASSSRGLAAEAFF	TGTGCCAGCAGCTCCAGGGGGCTAGCAGCGGAAGCTTTCTTT
-	TRBJ2-7	-	TRBV10-1	CVKAEFAGHYEQYF	TGCGTCAAAGCCGAATTCGCGGGACACTACGAGCAGTACTTC
-	TRBJ1-6	TRBD1	TRBV27	CASSLQGSSYNSPLHF	TGTGCCAGCAGTCTACAGGGGAGCTCCTATAATTCACCCCTCCACTTT
-	TRBJ2-5	-	TRBV5-4	CASSPIGQETQYF	TGTGCCAGCAGCCCTATAGGGCAGGAGACCCAGTACTTC
few	TRBJ1-1	-	TRBV10-2	CASGEQFTEAFF	TGCGCCAGCGGGGAACAGTTCACTGAAGCTTTCTTT
-	TRBJ1-6	-	TRBV19	CASSPATGHNSPLHF	TGTGCCAGTAGTCCGGCTACAGGACATAATTCACCCCTCCACTTT
-	TRBJ2-1	-	TRBV7-9	CASILDSSSYNEQFF	TGTGCCAGCATCCTGGACAGTAGCTCCTACAATGAGCAGTTCTTC
-	TRBJ2-6	TRBD1	TRBV5-1	CASSLAGTGSSGANVLTF	TGCGCCAGCAGCTTGGCCGGGACAGGGAGCTCTGGGGCCAACGTCCTGACTTTC
-	TRBJ1-1	TRBD1	TRBV25-1	CASGTGMNTEAFF	TGTGCCAGCGGGACAGGGATGAACACTGAAGCTTTCTTT
-	TRBJ1-2	TRBD1	TRBV6-1	CASSGPGQGALGYTF	TGTGCCAGCAGCGGCCCGGGACAGGGGGCGCTTGGCTACACCTTC
-	TRBJ1-2	-	TRBV10-1	CASSSKQDYGYTF	TGCGCCAGCAGTTCGAAACAGGACTATGGCTACACCTTC
once	TRBJ2-2	-	TRBV7-9	CASSLGYTGELFF	TGTGCCAGCAGCTTGGGTTACACCGGGGAGCTGTTTTTT
-	TRBJ2-1	TRBD2	TRBV6-5	CASSPSGSYNEQFF	TGTGCCAGCAGTCCTAGCGGGTCCTACAATGAGCAGTTCTTC
-	TRBJ1-2	-	TRBV9	CASSGGNRPSYGYTF	TGTGCCAGCAGCGGGGGAAACCGGCCGAGCTATGGCTACACCTTC
-	TRBJ2-5	-	TRBV28	CASSSGLRETQYF	TGTGCCAGCAGTTCAGGGCTGCGGGAGACCCAGTACTTC
-	TRBJ1-2	-	TRBV27	CASSLLVSGNHRGYTF	TGTGCCAGCAGTTTATTGGTTTCAGGGAACCACAGGGGCTACACCTTC
-	TRBJ2-1	TRBD2	TRBV27	CASSRGGTTNNEQFF	TGTGCCAGCAGCCGCGGGGGGACAACCAACAATGAGCAGTTCTTC
-	TRBJ1-1	-	TRBV29-1	CSVVRPNTEAFF	TGCAGCGTTGTCAGACCGAACACTGAAGCTTTCTTT
-	TRBJ1-1	-	TRBV27	CASSLFLGGTEAFF	TGTGCCAGCAGTTTATTTCTGGGAGGGACTGAAGCTTTCTTT
-	TRBJ1-3	-	TRBV10-2	CASGHGRTGGNTIYF	TGCGCCAGCGGTCATGGGAGAACGGGAGGAAACACCATATATTTT
-	TRBJ2-1	TRBD2	TRBV4-3	CASSQDRDRGGRSFF	TGCGCCAGCAGCCAAGATAGGGACCGGGGGGGCCGATCGTTCTTC
-	TRBJ1-2	-	TRBV9	CASSPDNANYGYTF	TGTGCCAGCAGCCCGGACAACGCTAACTATGGCTACACCTTC
-	TRBJ1-2	-	TRBV4-3	CASSQDDPPGDGYTF	TGCGCCAGCAGCCAAGATGATCCCCCGGGGGATGGCTACACCTTC
-	TRBJ2-1	TRBD2	TRBV5-1	CASSLDSGGAFNEQFF	TGCGCCAGCAGCTTAGATAGCGGGGGGGCCTTCAATGAGCAGTTCTTC
-	TRBJ2-5	TRBD1	TRBV5-1	CASSAAGTGPRETQYF	TGCGCCAGCAGCGCGGCCGGGACAGGTCCCCGAGAGACCCAGTACTTC
-	TRBJ1-6	-	TRBV7-2	CASSSGQNSPLHF	TGTGCCAGCAGCTCCGGACAGAATTCACCCCTCCACTTT
few	TRBJ2-4	-	TRBV6-5	CASDLDEKDIQYF	TGTGCCAGCGATTTGGACGAAAAAGACATTCAGTACTTC
-	TRBJ1-2	-	TRBV5-6	CASSLGQPGYGYTF	TGTGCCAGCAGCTTGGGACAGCCGGGCTATGGCTACACCTTC
-	TRBJ2-1	-	TRBV9	CASSVRVTYNEQFF	TGTGCCAGCAGCGTGAGGGTGACCTACAATGAGCAGTTCTTC
-	TRBJ1-1	TRBD1	TRBV7-9	CASSLEGGVAFF	TGTGCCAGCAGCTTGGAAGGGGGCGTAGCTTTCTTT
-	TRBJ1-5	TRBD1	TRBV7-2	CASSPGGRDRQPQHF	TGTGCCAGCAGCCCGGGGGGCAGGGACAGGCAGCCCCAGCATTTT
-	TRBJ1-1	-	TRBV19	CASSSDPGTEAFF	TGTGCCAGTAGTTCCGATCCGGGCACTGAAGCTTTCTTT
-	TRBJ2-5	-	TRBV18	CASSPYQETQYF	TGTGCCAGCTCTCCGTATCAAGAGACCCAGTACTTC
-	TRBJ1-6	-	TRBV10-3	CAISRGDNSPLHF	TGTGCCATCAGTCGGGGGGATAATTCACCCCTCCACTTT
-	TRBJ1-1	-	TRBV14	CASSRWGGRGTEAFF	TGTGCCAGCAGCCGGTGGGGGGGCCGGGGGACTGAAGCTTTCTTT
-	TRBJ2-2	TRBD1	TRBV27	CASGGTGLGGELFF	TGTGCCAGCGGCGGGACAGGGCTCGGCGGGGAGCTGTTTTTT